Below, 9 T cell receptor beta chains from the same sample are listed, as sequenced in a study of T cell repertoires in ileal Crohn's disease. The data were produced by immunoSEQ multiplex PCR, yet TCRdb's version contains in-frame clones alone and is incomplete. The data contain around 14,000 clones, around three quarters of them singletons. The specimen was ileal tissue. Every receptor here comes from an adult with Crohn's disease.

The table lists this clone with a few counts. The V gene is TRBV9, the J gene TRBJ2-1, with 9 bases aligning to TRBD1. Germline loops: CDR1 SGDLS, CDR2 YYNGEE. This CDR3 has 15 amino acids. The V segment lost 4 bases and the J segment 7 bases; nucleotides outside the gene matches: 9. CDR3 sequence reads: CASSQSGQGNNEQFF. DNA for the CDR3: TGTGCCAGCAGCCAATCGGGACAGGGTAATAATGAGCAGTTCTTC.

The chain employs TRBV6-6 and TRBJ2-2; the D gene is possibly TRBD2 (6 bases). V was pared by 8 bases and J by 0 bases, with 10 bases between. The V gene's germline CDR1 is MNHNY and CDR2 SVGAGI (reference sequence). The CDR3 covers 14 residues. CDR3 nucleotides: TGTGCCAGCGATCCGGGGGCGAACACCGGGGAGCTGTTTTTT. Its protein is CASDPGANTGELFF.

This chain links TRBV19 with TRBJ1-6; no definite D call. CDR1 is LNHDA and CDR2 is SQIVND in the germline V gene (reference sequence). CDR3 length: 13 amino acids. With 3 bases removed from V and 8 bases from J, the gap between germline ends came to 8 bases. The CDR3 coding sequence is TGTGCCAGTAGTATGGGCAGTCATTCACCCCTCCACTTT. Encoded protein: CASSMGSHSPLHF.

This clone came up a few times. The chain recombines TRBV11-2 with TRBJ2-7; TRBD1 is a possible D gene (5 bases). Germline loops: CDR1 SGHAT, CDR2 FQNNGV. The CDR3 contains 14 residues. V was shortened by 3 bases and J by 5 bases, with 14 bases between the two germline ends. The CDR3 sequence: CASSFMGQVHEQYF. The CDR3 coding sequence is TGTGCCAGCAGCTTTATGGGGCAGGTACACGAGCAGTACTTC.

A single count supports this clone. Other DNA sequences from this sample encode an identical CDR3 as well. CDR3 protein: CASSESGQEGQPQHF. In DNA, the CDR3 is TGCGCCAGCAGTGAGTCGGGGCAGGAGGGACAGCCCCAGCATTTT. The chain is built from TRBV10-2 and TRBJ1-5; D is possibly TRBD1 (5 bases). CDR1 and CDR2 from the germline V gene are WSHSY and SAAADI. The V and J ends lost 0 bases and 7 bases respectively, with 13 bases between them. The CDR3 contains 15 residues.

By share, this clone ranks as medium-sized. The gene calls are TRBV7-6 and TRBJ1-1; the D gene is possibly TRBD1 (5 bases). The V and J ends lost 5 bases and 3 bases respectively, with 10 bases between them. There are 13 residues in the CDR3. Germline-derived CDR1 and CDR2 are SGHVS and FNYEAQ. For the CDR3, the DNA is TGTGCCAGCAGCCCTCAGGGATACACTGAAGCTTTCTTT. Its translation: CASSPQGYTEAFF.

Here the CDR3 reads CASSATGRGTYEQYF. CDR3 DNA sequence: TGTGCCAGCAGCGCTACCGGGAGGGGAACCTACGAGCAGTACTTC. The chain combines TRBV9 with TRBJ2-7, with 8 positions matching TRBD2. With V trimmed by 3 bases and J by 2 bases, 7 bases remained unmatched. In germline, CDR1 is SGDLS, CDR2 YYNGEE. This CDR3 comprises 15 residues.

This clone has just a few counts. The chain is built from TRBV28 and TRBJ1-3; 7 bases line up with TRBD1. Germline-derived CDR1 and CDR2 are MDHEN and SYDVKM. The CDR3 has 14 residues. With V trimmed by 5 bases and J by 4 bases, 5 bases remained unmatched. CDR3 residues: CASSPGQWGNTIYF. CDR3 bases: TGTGCCAGCAGTCCGGGACAGTGGGGAAACACCATATATTTT.

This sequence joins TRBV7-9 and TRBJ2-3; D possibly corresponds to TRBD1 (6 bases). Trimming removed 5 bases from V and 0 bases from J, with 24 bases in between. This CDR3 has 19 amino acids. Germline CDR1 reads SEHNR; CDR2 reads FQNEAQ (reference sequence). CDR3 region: CASSPPPDRDPTSTDTQYF. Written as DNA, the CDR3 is TGTGCCAGCAGCCCCCCCCCGGACAGAGACCCCACAAGCACAGATACGCAGTATTTT.